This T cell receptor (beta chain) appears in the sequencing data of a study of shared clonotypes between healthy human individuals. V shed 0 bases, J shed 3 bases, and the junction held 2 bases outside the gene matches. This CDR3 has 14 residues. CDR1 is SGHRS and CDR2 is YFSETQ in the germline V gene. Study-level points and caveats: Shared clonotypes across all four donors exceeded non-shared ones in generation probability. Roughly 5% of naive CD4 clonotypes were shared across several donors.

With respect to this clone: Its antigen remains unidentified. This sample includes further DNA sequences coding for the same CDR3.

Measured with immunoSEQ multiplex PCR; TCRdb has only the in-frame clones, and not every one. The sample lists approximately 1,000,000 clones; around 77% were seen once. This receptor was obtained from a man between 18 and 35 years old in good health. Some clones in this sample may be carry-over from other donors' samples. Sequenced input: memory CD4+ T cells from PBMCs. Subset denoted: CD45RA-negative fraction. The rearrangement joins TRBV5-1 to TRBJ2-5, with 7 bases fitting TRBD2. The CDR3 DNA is TGCGCCAGCAGCTTGGTTGCGGGGGAAGAGACCCAGTACTTC. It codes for CASSLVAGEETQYF.